This passage covers 24 T cell receptor beta chains from one sample sequenced in a study of T-cell memory formation after mild COVID-19. MiXCR was run by TCRdb on the 5' RACE reads, yielding one entry per CDR3 protein. The repertoire consists of a few hundred thousand distinct CDR3 sequences, with roughly 15% occurring once and the leading ten covering around a fifth. Sequenced material: PBMCs or a T cell subset sorted from them (not recorded which). All receptors derive from a man between 18 and 29 years old who had mild COVID-19 (a few samples of this study predate the infection). Cell type and time point are not known.

The chain recombines TRBV7-2 with TRBJ2-3; 10 nucleotides match TRBD1. CDR1 is SGHTA, CDR2 FQGNSA, per germline. There are 15 residues in the CDR3. The V segment lost 5 bases and the J segment 6 bases; nucleotides outside the gene matches: 8. DNA of the CDR3: TGTGCCAGCAGCACTACCGGGACAGGGGCCGATACGCAGTATTTT. This codes for CASSTTGTGADTQYF.

The CDR3 here is CASRGQGGNHSNQPQHF. CDR3 bases: TGCGCCAGCAGAGGACAGGGGGGGAACCATAGCAATCAGCCCCAGCATTTT. The chain joins TRBV10-1 to TRBJ1-5, with TRBD1 identical over 10 bases. V lost 6 bases to trimming and J lost 0 bases; unmatched junction nucleotides: 8. Germline V gene lookup returns CDR1 WNHNN and CDR2 SYGVQD (reference sequence). There are 17 residues in the CDR3.

CDR3 DNA: TGTGCCAGCTTCTCTTGGATTCGCTCTGGGGCCAACGTCCTGACTTTC. It yields the protein CASFSWIRSGANVLTF. The chain carries TRBV28 and TRBJ2-6; D unresolved. In germline, CDR1 is MDHEN, CDR2 SYDVKM. This CDR3 has 16 residues. V shed 8 bases and J shed 0 bases, with 14 bases lying between them.

The rearrangement joins TRBV5-4 to TRBJ2-5, with 8 bases matching TRBD2. The CDR3 consists of 15 residues. Germline values: CDR1 SGHNT, CDR2 YYREEE (reference sequence). Trimming took 1 base from V and 5 from J; bases not matched to a gene: 7. The CDR3 spells CASSLNGGAFETQYF. The CDR3 DNA reads TGTGCCAGCAGCTTGAACGGGGGGGCCTTTGAGACCCAGTACTTC.

The J gene is TRBJ1-1, the V gene TRBV29-1; D gene uncertain. The ends were cut back, 2 bases at V and 6 bases at J, with 10 bases in the middle. Germline V gene sequence: CDR1 SQVTM, CDR2 ANQGSEA. CDR3 size: 12 residues. The CDR3 nucleotides are TGCAGCGTTGAACCCGGCGGGGCTGAAGCTTTCTTT. The encoded protein is CSVEPGGAEAFF.

This clonotype was seen only a few times. V usage is TRBV14 and J usage is TRBJ2-2; 8 bases are shared with TRBD2. This CDR3 has 18 residues. Germline values: CDR1 SGHDN, CDR2 FVKESK. With 4 bases clipped from V and 3 bases from J, the junction kept 13 bases outside the gene matches. The CDR3, as DNA: TGTGCCAGCAGCCCTATAGCGGGGAGGGCATTGGACACCGGGGAGCTGTTTTTT. This codes for CASSPIAGRALDTGELFF. Complete variable domain (other parts from reference TRBV14 and TRBJ2-2): EAGVTQFPSHSVIEKGQTVTLRCDPISGHDNLYWYRRVMGKEIKFLLHFVKESKQDESGMPNNRFLAERTGGTYSTLKVQPAELEDSGVYFCASSPIAGRALDTGELFFGEGSRLTVL.

The chain couples TRBV29-1 to TRBJ2-1; no definite D call. This CDR3 spans 14 amino acids. Looked up from germline, CDR1 is SQVTM and CDR2 is ANQGSEA. Between the trimmed V and J ends, which lost 5 bases and 2 bases, there was a span of 13 bases. The chain's CDR3 is CSVSWPATYNEQFF. DNA for the CDR3: TGCAGCGTTTCCTGGCCGGCAACCTACAATGAGCAGTTCTTC.

The J gene is TRBJ1-2, the V gene TRBV28, with D possibly being TRBD1 (6 bases). The CDR3 length is 14 residues. Germline CDR1 is MDHEN and CDR2 is SYDVKM. V was shortened by 7 bases and J by 4 bases, with 16 bases between the two germline ends. The CDR3 sequence: CASTEAGGGYGYTF. The CDR3 bases are TGTGCCAGCACCGAAGCCGGGGGCGGCTATGGCTACACCTTC.

A few counts support this clonotype. The chain joins TRBV12-3 or TRBV12-4 to TRBJ1-5, with D maybe TRBD1 (5 bases). The CDR3 totals 16 residues. Between the trimmed V and J ends, which lost 3 bases and 0 bases, there was a span of 12 bases. This CDR3 is CASSFAAGYSNQPQHF. The CDR3 bases are TGTGCCAGCAGTTTCGCCGCAGGGTATAGCAATCAGCCCCAGCATTTT.

At least ten counts were recorded for this clonotype. This chain uses TRBV6-2 or TRBV6-3 with TRBJ1-5; D not resolved. This CDR3 contains 13 residues. Trimming shortened V by 0 bases and J by 10 bases, and 10 bases separated the two germline ends. In germline, CDR1 is MNHEY, CDR2 SVGEGT. The CDR3 nucleotides read TGTGCCAGCAGTTACTCCGAGGCCCGACCCCAGCATTTT. It yields the protein CASSYSEARPQHF.

This clonotype was picked up a small number of times. V is TRBV12-3 or TRBV12-4 and J is TRBJ2-2; tentatively, D is TRBD2 (5 bases). The CDR3 contains 15 residues. The V end was cut by 5 bases, the J end by 7 bases, with 17 bases between. The CDR3: CASSPRGGLGGELFF. The CDR3 bases are TGTGCCAGCAGTCCCCGCGGAGGCCTCGGCGGGGAGCTGTTTTTT.

This chain joins TRBV3-1 and TRBJ1-5, with 9 bases lining up with TRBD1. V dropped 4 bases and J dropped 6; count of bases not matched to a gene: 7. This CDR3 contains 15 residues. The germline CDR1 and CDR2 sequences are LGHDT and YNNKEL (reference sequence). In nucleotides, the CDR3 is TGTGCCAGCAGCCGTCGGACAGGGGCTTCTCAGCCCCAGCATTTT. Translation gives CASSRRTGASQPQHF.

The chain recombines TRBV12-3 or TRBV12-4 with TRBJ1-1; 7 positions match TRBD1. Trimming removed 7 bases from V and 3 bases from J; junction bases left unmatched: 8. This CDR3 comprises 14 residues. The DNA of the CDR3 is TGTGCCAGCACCAAACAGGGGATGGACACTGAAGCTTTCTTT. This codes for CASTKQGMDTEAFF.

The J gene is TRBJ1-6, the V gene TRBV2, with a tentative D call TRBD1 (5 bases). CDR3 length: 14 residues. The V gene lost 7 bases and the J gene lost 5 bases, with 12 bases spanning the gap. Germline assignment: CDR1 SNHLY and CDR2 FYNNEI. This CDR3 reads CASTAGTDNSPLHF. In DNA, the CDR3 is TGTGCCAGCACAGCCGGGACGGATAATTCACCCCTCCACTTT. Drawing the rest from reference TRBV2 and TRBJ1-6, the complete variable domain is EPEVTQTPSHQVTQMGQEVILRCVPISNHLYFYWYRQILGQKVEFLVSFYNNEISEKSEIFDDQFSVERPDGSNFTLKIRSTKLEDSAMYFCASTAGTDNSPLHFGNGTRLTVT.

The gene calls are TRBV28 and TRBJ1-1; TRBD1 might be the D (6 bases). Trimming pared 1 base from V and 0 bases from J, leaving 12 bases between. The CDR3 extends over 16 amino acids. CDR1 is MDHEN, CDR2 SYDVKM, per germline. For the CDR3, the DNA is TGTGCCAGCAGTTTATATGGTAGGGGGGTGAACACTGAAGCTTTCTTT. Translating it yields CASSLYGRGVNTEAFF.

This clonotype occurred a few times. V gene TRBV7-9 combines with J gene TRBJ2-6, with a tentative D call TRBD1 (5 bases). Germline V gives CDR1 SEHNR, CDR2 FQNEAQ (reference sequence). Trimming removed 4 bases from V and 0 bases from J, with 10 bases in between. CDR3 length: 16 residues. CDR3 DNA sequence: TGTGCCAGCAGCTCGGAGCAGGGCTCTGGGGCCAACGTCCTGACTTTC. Translated: CASSSEQGSGANVLTF. Together with reference TRBV7-9 and TRBJ2-6, the CDR3 gives the full variable domain: DTGVSQNPRHKITKRGQNVTFRCDPISEHNRLYWYRQTLGQGPEFLTYFQNEAQLEKSRLLSDRFSAERPKGSFSTLEIQRTEQGDSAMYLCASSSEQGSGANVLTFGAGSRLTVL.

The genes are TRBV4-3 and TRBJ1-6; tentatively, D is TRBD1 (6 bases). The germline gives CDR1 LGHNA, CDR2 YSLEER. The V and J ends lost 6 bases and 7 bases respectively, with 13 bases between them. The CDR3 runs 14 residues. The DNA of the CDR3 is TGCGCCAGCAGATGGGGGACAATCAATTCACCCCTCCACTTT. Its translation is CASRWGTINSPLHF.

J is TRBJ1-2 and V is TRBV10-3; D perhaps matches TRBD1 (6 bases). The CDR3 contains 13 residues. Germline-derived CDR1 and CDR2 are ENHRY and SYGVKD. The V and J ends lost 3 bases and 6 bases respectively, with 11 bases between them. The CDR3 region is CAISERDNHGYTF. CDR3 DNA sequence: TGTGCCATCAGTGAAAGGGACAACCATGGCTACACCTTC.

The chain has TRBV7-2 and TRBJ1-1; D uncertain. Germline lookup yields CDR1 SGHTA and CDR2 FQGNSA. This CDR3 comprises 13 residues. Deletions cut 4 bases from V and 3 bases from J, with 9 bases between. CDR3 coding DNA: TGTGCCAGCAGCTCCCTCCGGTACACTGAAGCTTTCTTT. Its translation is CASSSLRYTEAFF.

This clonotype was counted between two and nine times. The genes are TRBV3-1 and TRBJ1-2; D call uncertain. The germline V gene has CDR1 LGHDT and CDR2 YNNKEL (reference sequence). The ends were cut back, 1 base at V and 4 bases at J, with 10 bases in the middle. The CDR3 is made up of 14 amino acids. The CDR3 DNA sequence: TGTGCCAGCAGCCAAGGGGCAGTTCTCTATGGCTACACCTTC. Translating it yields CASSQGAVLYGYTF.

This clonotype has just a few counts. The chain has TRBV9 and TRBJ2-2; D possibly corresponds to TRBD2 (5 bases). Per the germline V gene, CDR1 is SGDLS and CDR2 is YYNGEE. The CDR3 covers 14 residues. V was pared by 3 bases and J by 3 bases, with 9 bases between. CDR3 nucleotide sequence: TGTGCCAGCAGCGCCCCGAGGGACACCGGGGAGCTGTTTTTT. Translation gives CASSAPRDTGELFF. Supplemented by reference TRBV9 and TRBJ2-2, the full variable domain reads DSGVTQTPKHLITATGQRVTLRCSPRSGDLSVYWYQQSLDQGLQFLIQYYNGEERAKGNILERFSAQQFPDLHSELNLSSLELGDSALYFCASSAPRDTGELFFGEGSRLTVL.

The rearrangement links TRBV7-2 to TRBJ2-5; D is unresolved. From germline, CDR1 is SGHTA and CDR2 FQGNSA. The V end was cut by 4 bases, the J end by 0 bases, with 21 bases between. The CDR3 totals 18 residues. DNA of the CDR3: TGTGCCAGCAGCTCTCCCCCACGGTGGGCTTTGTACCAAGAGACCCAGTACTTC. It is translated as CASSSPPRWALYQETQYF.

The J gene is TRBJ2-3, the V gene TRBV12-3 or TRBV12-4; maybe TRBD1 (5 bases). V lost 5 bases and J 3 bases, leaving 9 bases between the germline ends. This CDR3 comprises 13 residues. DNA of the CDR3: TGTGCCAGCAGTGTGACAGCAACAGATACGCAGTATTTT. Its translation is CASSVTATDTQYF.

The rearrangement joins TRBV6-2 or TRBV6-3 to TRBJ2-5; 8 nucleotides match TRBD2. Losses at the gene ends were 6 bases for V and 1 base for J; bases not matched to a gene: 10. The CDR3 is 16 amino acids. The V gene's germline CDR1 is MNHEY and CDR2 SVGEGT. In DNA form, the CDR3 reads TGTGCCAGCAGGCGCAGGGCCGGGACTAGCCAAGAGACCCAGTACTTC. This gives the protein CASRRRAGTSQETQYF.